This T cell receptor beta chain is drawn from a study of cytomegalovirus exposure and HLA in healthy donors. The PCR employed 60 Vbeta primers together with 13 Jbeta primers. Clones were read by immunoSEQ multiplex PCR, and TCRdb kept only the in-frame ones, dropping some. The table records around 150,000 clones, about 77% of them present only once. Germline V lookup: CDR1 LNHDA, CDR2 SQIVND (reference sequence). This CDR3 comprises 15 residues. The V segment lost 3 bases and the J segment 7 bases; nucleotides outside the gene matches: 8. Study outcomes and limitations: Common viral pathogens were later found to be apparently linked to several of the most significant clusters. Evidence from a later analysis indicated that most CMV-associated TCR beta chains looked HLA-restricted. Segments of the TCR beta V type were, in most cases, productive about 87% or about 30% of the time in an earlier analysis. Indistinguishable V segments, including TRBV6-2 and TRBV6-3, were excluded.

Worth noting for this clone: Its cognate antigen is unknown.

This chain uses TRBV19 with TRBJ2-1; 8 positions agree with TRBD2. The receptor was derived from a woman between 40 and 55 years old in good health and CMV-seronegative. Sequenced sample: PBMCs. CDR3 bases: TGTGCCAGTAGTATGATGGGCGGGGGGTGGAATGAGCAGTTCTTC. It translates to CASSMMGGGWNEQFF.